The 15 T cell receptor beta chains listed next were all sequenced from one sample in a study of T cell responses to AZD1222 COVID-19 vaccine. The method was immunoSEQ multiplex PCR; TCRdb's version includes in-frame clones alone and lacks a portion of them. The repertoire consists of 110,000 or so clones, with roughly 92% occurring once and the leading ten covering roughly 4.7%. The specimen comprised peripheral blood, sampled on day 0 of AZD1222 vaccination. Receptors were obtained from an adult in good health.

The V call is TRBV5-1, the J call TRBJ1-2, with TRBD1 as a possible D gene (5 bases). Germline V CDR1 and CDR2: SGHRS, YFSETQ. Trimming stripped 4 bases from V and 9 bases from J, with 19 bases between. The CDR3 length is 14 residues. Written as DNA, the CDR3 is TGCGCCAGCAGCCCCGGAGGCGGACCGGACAGCTACACCTTC. It yields the protein CASSPGGGPDSYTF.

This rearrangement joins TRBV4-3 to TRBJ2-7, with D possibly being TRBD2 (5 bases). The CDR3 covers 15 residues. The V gene lost 0 bases and the J gene lost 1 base, with 10 bases spanning the gap. Germline V CDR1 and CDR2: LGHNA, YSLEER. CDR3 sequence reads: CASSQDPGSSYEQYF. The CDR3 region has the DNA TGCGCCAGCAGCCAAGATCCGGGGTCGTCCTACGAGCAGTACTTC.

The gene calls are TRBV6-4 and TRBJ2-3; no clear D gene. With 2 bases removed from V and 2 bases from J, the gap between germline ends came to 8 bases. This CDR3 region has 14 residues. Germline loops: CDR1 MRHNA, CDR2 SNTAGT. DNA of the CDR3: TGTGCCAGCAGTGACCGCCCCTACACAGATACGCAGTATTTT. Encoded protein: CASSDRPYTDTQYF.

The chain carries TRBV5-6 and TRBJ1-2; 11 nucleotides align to TRBD1. With V trimmed by 4 bases and J by 5 bases, 7 bases remained unmatched. CDR1 is SGHDT, CDR2 YYEEEE, per germline. This CDR3 is 15 amino acids long. CDR3 region: CASSPTGTGGYGYTF. Written as DNA, the CDR3 is TGTGCCAGCAGCCCAACGGGGACAGGGGGTTATGGCTACACCTTC.

The chain uses TRBV7-9 and TRBJ1-1; D is possibly TRBD1 (5 bases). Trimming left V 5 bases short and J 6 bases short, with 10 bases between. The length of the CDR3 is 12 residues. Germline lookup yields CDR1 SEHNR and CDR2 FQNEAQ (reference sequence). CDR3 region: CASSKSTAEAFF. The DNA of the CDR3 is TGTGCCAGCAGCAAGTCGACAGCTGAAGCTTTCTTT.

The chain links TRBV5-1 to TRBJ1-5; 7 bases agree with TRBD1. The trim removed 6 bases at V and 8 bases at J, leaving 8 bases unmatched. The CDR3 spans 13 residues. CDR1 SGHRS and CDR2 YFSETQ come from the germline V gene. The CDR3, as DNA: TGCGCCAGCACCCCGACAGGGCGGGAGCCCCAGCATTTT. The encoded protein is CASTPTGREPQHF.

V gene TRBV6-6 combines with J gene TRBJ2-5; possibly TRBD2 for D (6 bases). The CDR3 runs 15 residues. The germline CDR1 and CDR2 sequences are MNHNY and SVGAGI (reference sequence). Trimming removed 2 bases at V and 0 bases at J, with 10 bases between. CDR3: CASSYRGGNQETQYF. The DNA of the CDR3 is TGTGCCAGCAGTTACAGGGGAGGTAACCAAGAGACCCAGTACTTC.

The CDR3 region is CAWSTGVSQPQHF. CDR3 coding DNA: TGTGCCTGGTCCACAGGGGTTAGTCAGCCCCAGCATTTT. The J gene is TRBJ1-5, the V gene TRBV30; 7 bases map to TRBD1. The CDR3 is 13 amino acids. V was pared by 5 bases and J by 6 bases, with 7 bases of the junction left unmatched. CDR1 and CDR2 (germline): GTSNPN, SVGIG (reference sequence).

The chain recombines TRBV4-3 with TRBJ2-1; possible D gene TRBD2, 6 bases. The germline V and J ends were trimmed by 0 bases and 0 bases, with 12 bases remaining between them. CDR1 and CDR2 from the germline V gene are LGHNA and YSLEER. The CDR3 has 17 amino acids. For the CDR3, the DNA is TGCGCCAGCAGCCAAGATGAGGAGGGGAGCTCCTACAATGAGCAGTTCTTC. As protein: CASSQDEEGSSYNEQFF.

The chain employs TRBV6-5 and TRBJ1-3; D gene uncertain. The CDR3 runs 16 residues. V gave up 0 bases and J gave up 4 bases, with 13 bases separating them. CDR1 and CDR2 (germline): MNHEY, SVGAGI. The CDR3 loop is CASSYSRASRGNTIYF. Here the CDR3 DNA reads TGTGCCAGCAGTTACTCGCGGGCAAGCCGAGGAAACACCATATATTTT.

The CDR3 bases are TGCGCCAGCAGCCCGGGACAGGGGGTCTACGAGCAGTACTTC. Translated, it gives CASSPGQGVYEQYF. The chain joins TRBV5-1 to TRBJ2-7, with 11 bases aligning to TRBD1. After removal of 4 bases from V and 3 bases from J, the junction contained 3 bases not matched to a gene. Germline CDR1 and CDR2: SGHRS and YFSETQ. CDR3 length: 14 amino acids.

This clone is judged medium-sized. J is TRBJ2-3 and V is TRBV7-3; 7 bases align to TRBD2. Germline CDR1 and CDR2: SGHTA and FQGTGA. This CDR3 comprises 17 residues. The V gene end was trimmed by 5 bases and the J gene end by 0 bases; junction bases not matched to a gene: 11. The CDR3 reads CASSLTGEGSSTDTQYF. For the CDR3, the DNA is TGTGCCAGCAGCCTTACCGGGGAGGGGTCTAGCACAGATACGCAGTATTTT. The full variable domain, completed using reference TRBV7-3 and TRBJ2-3, is GAGVSQTPSNKVTEKGKYVELRCDPISGHTALYWYRQSLGQGPEFLIYFQGTGAADDSGLPNDRFFAVRPEGSVSTLKIQRTERGDSAVYLCASSLTGEGSSTDTQYFGPGTRLTVL.

CDR3 sequence reads: CAWSAQADTQYF. DNA for the CDR3: TGTGCCTGGAGTGCCCAGGCAGATACGCAGTATTTT. The chain is built from TRBV30 and TRBJ2-3; D not certain. The CDR3 consists of 12 residues. The V end was cut by 1 base, the J end by 4 bases, with 6 bases between. Germline assignment: CDR1 GTSNPN and CDR2 SVGIG (reference sequence).

This chain uses TRBV15 with TRBJ2-1, with 8 positions matching TRBD1. V was clipped by 0 bases and J by 7 bases; unmatched bases: 11. The CDR3 has 17 amino acids. CDR1 and CDR2 (germline): LNHNV, YYDKDF (reference sequence). This chain's CDR3 is CATSRDGAGQGYNEQFF. The CDR3 nucleotides are TGTGCCACCAGCAGAGATGGGGCCGGACAGGGTTATAATGAGCAGTTCTTC.

This clone was found a few times. V and J are TRBV19 and TRBJ1-1; D not resolved. Germline V gives CDR1 LNHDA, CDR2 SQIVND (reference sequence). V was trimmed by 3 bases and J by 0 bases, leaving 11 bases between them. This CDR3 contains 15 residues. The CDR3, as DNA: TGTGCCAGTAGTATCCTCCCAGGCGTGAACACTGAAGCTTTCTTT. Amino acid sequence: CASSILPGVNTEAFF.